This is a list of T cell receptor beta chains from one sample in a study of CD8 T cells in Susac syndrome. MiXCR, run by TCRdb on the immunoSEQ multiplex PCR reads, gives a single entry per CDR3 protein. This sample yields fewer than 150,000 distinct CDR3 sequences, of which approximately 90% are seen a single time; approximately 0.24% belongs to the top ten. The sequenced sample consisted of CD8+ T cells from PBMCs. The source is a human donor with multiple sclerosis. Both conserved end residues are part of each CDR3. The D gene is left open where the match is weak. Not every row has a clone size; where given, it reads once, few, many or a size class.

.	TRBJ1-1	TRBV29-1	.	CSVAPQPEAFF	TGCAGCGTTGCTCCCCAGCCTGAAGCTTTCTTT
.	TRBJ1-5	TRBV2	.	CASSEWRNQPQHF	TGTGCCAGCAGCGAATGGCGCAATCAGCCCCAGCATTTT
.	TRBJ1-1	TRBV27	.	CASSLVRQVGRTEAFF	TGTGCCAGCAGTTTAGTAAGGCAGGTGGGGAGGACTGAAGCTTTCTTT
.	TRBJ2-2	TRBV5-4	TRBD1	CASRATGGNLGELFF	TGTGCCAGCAGGGCGACAGGGGGCAATTTGGGGGAGCTGTTTTTT
.	TRBJ2-7	TRBV7-2	.	CASSLSPTFTYEQYF	TGTGCCAGCAGCTTATCGCCAACCTTCACCTACGAGCAGTACTTC
.	TRBJ2-7	TRBV15	.	CATSRGDPSYEQYF	TGTGCCACCAGCAGAGGGGACCCATCCTACGAGCAGTACTTC
.	TRBJ1-2	TRBV7-8	.	CASSIGTTPSGGYTF	TGTGCCAGCAGCATTGGGACAACCCCTTCGGGAGGCTACACCTTC
.	TRBJ2-2	TRBV3-1	.	CASSQITGELFF	TGTGCCAGCAGCCAAATTACGGGGGAGCTGTTTTTT
.	TRBJ2-1	TRBV29-1	TRBD2	CSVPPTWAGDNNEQFF	TGCAGCGTTCCCCCGACGTGGGCGGGAGATAACAATGAGCAGTTCTTC
.	TRBJ1-5	TRBV27	.	CASRATRRGWQPQHF	TGTGCCAGCAGAGCGACCAGGAGGGGCTGGCAGCCCCAGCATTTT
once	TRBJ2-5	TRBV13	TRBD2	CASSPPTSGTETQYF	TGTGCCAGCAGCCCCCCTACTAGCGGGACCGAGACCCAGTACTTC
.	TRBJ2-6	TRBV3-1	TRBD1	CASSQTGAQANVLTF	TGTGCCAGCAGCCAAACAGGGGCGCAGGCCAACGTCCTGACTTTC
.	TRBJ2-7	TRBV2	.	CASRPPLGWEQYF	TGTGCCAGCAGACCCCCCTTAGGCTGGGAGCAGTACTTC
.	TRBJ1-2	TRBV29-1	.	CSVASGLYGYTF	TGCAGCGTGGCCTCGGGACTGTATGGCTACACCTTC
once	TRBJ2-1	TRBV5-6	.	CASSFESVEQFF	TGTGCCAGCAGCTTCGAGTCAGTCGAGCAGTTCTTC
once	TRBJ2-7	TRBV7-9	.	CASSLEVTSYEQYF	TGTGCCAGCAGCTTAGAAGTTACTTCCTACGAGCAGTACTTC
.	TRBJ1-1	TRBV25-1	.	CASSVDPQANTEAFF	TGTGCCAGCAGTGTTGACCCACAGGCGAACACTGAAGCTTTCTTT
.	TRBJ1-1	TRBV23-1	.	CASSLRGITEAFF	TGCGCCAGCAGTCTCCGGGGGATCACTGAAGCTTTCTTT
.	TRBJ2-7	TRBV6-2/TRBV6-3	.	CASKEETSTYEQYF	TGTGCCAGCAAGGAGGAGACTTCAACCTACGAGCAGTACTTC
.	TRBJ2-5	TRBV6-5	.	CASSYSDGGETQYF	TGTGCCAGCAGTTACTCGGATGGAGGCGAGACCCAGTACTTC
.	TRBJ1-2	TRBV6-2/TRBV6-3	.	CASSYWDGYTF	TGTGCCAGCAGTTACTGGGATGGCTACACCTTC
.	TRBJ2-7	TRBV27	.	CASSLEGSPYEQYF	TGTGCCAGCAGTTTAGAGGGGTCCCCCTACGAGCAGTACTTC
.	TRBJ2-1	TRBV27	.	CASSFSGLYNEQFF	TGTGCCAGCAGTTTCAGCGGCCTATACAATGAGCAGTTCTTC
.	TRBJ2-7	TRBV27	.	CASTETHHEQYF	TGTGCCAGCACCGAGACCCACCACGAGCAGTACTTC
.	TRBJ2-2	TRBV27	.	CASMYQVGYGELFF	TGTGCCAGCATGTATCAAGTGGGGTACGGGGAGCTGTTTTTT
.	TRBJ2-5	TRBV9	TRBD1	CASGGQGGGETQYF	TGTGCCAGCGGGGGACAGGGAGGAGGAGAGACCCAGTACTTC
.	TRBJ2-7	TRBV2	.	CASSRPDGTYEQYF	TGTGCCAGCAGCCGCCCCGACGGAACCTACGAGCAGTACTTC
few	TRBJ2-7	TRBV16	.	CASSPQGYEQYF	TGTGCCAGCAGCCCCCAGGGCTACGAGCAGTACTTC
.	TRBJ2-7	TRBV5-1	.	CASSSRDTAYEQYF	TGCGCCAGCAGCTCTCGGGACACCGCCTACGAGCAGTACTTC
.	TRBJ2-3	TRBV12-3/TRBV12-4	TRBD1	CASSSGQGFSDTQYF	TGTGCCAGCAGTTCAGGACAGGGCTTCTCAGATACGCAGTATTTT
once	TRBJ2-2	TRBV18	.	CASSPEGVYSGELFF	TGTGCCAGCTCACCTGAGGGAGTTTACTCCGGGGAGCTGTTTTTT
.	TRBJ2-5	TRBV9	.	CASSGSGAPAETQYF	TGTGCCAGCAGCGGGTCCGGAGCGCCGGCCGAGACCCAGTACTTC
.	TRBJ1-1	TRBV30	.	CAWSVKWSEAFF	TGTGCCTGGAGTGTAAAGTGGAGTGAAGCTTTCTTT
.	TRBJ2-1	TRBV2	TRBD2	CASSHGLAGLYNEQFF	TGTGCCAGCTCCCATGGACTAGCGGGATTGTACAATGAGCAGTTCTTC
.	TRBJ1-2	TRBV7-2	.	CASSPSSQSPYGYTF	TGTGCCAGCAGTCCTAGTTCACAGAGCCCCTATGGCTACACCTTC
once	TRBJ1-2	TRBV13	.	CASSLEASEGYGYTF	TGTGCCAGCAGCCTAGAAGCATCCGAGGGGTATGGCTACACCTTC
.	TRBJ2-1	TRBV13	TRBD2	CASSWGGNEQFF	TGTGCCAGCAGCTGGGGGGGGAATGAGCAGTTCTTC
.	TRBJ1-1	TRBV12-3/TRBV12-4	.	CASTHLITTVNTEAFF	TGTGCCAGCACCCATCTTATTACGACGGTGAACACTGAAGCTTTCTTT
.	TRBJ1-1	TRBV7-3	.	CASSFIRGSRNTEAFF	TGTGCCAGCAGTTTCATTCGTGGCAGCCGGAACACTGAAGCTTTCTTT
.	TRBJ2-1	TRBV2	.	CASTDRYNEQFF	TGTGCCAGCACGGACCGTTACAATGAGCAGTTCTTC
once	TRBJ2-5	TRBV28	TRBD2	CASYDSGSREETQYF	TGTGCCAGTTACGATAGCGGGAGTAGGGAAGAGACCCAGTACTTC
.	TRBJ2-3	TRBV29-1	.	CSVEDHPDTQYF	TGCAGCGTTGAAGATCATCCAGATACGCAGTATTTT
.	TRBJ1-1	TRBV25-1	.	CASSDWGNTEAFF	TGTGCCAGCAGTGATTGGGGGAACACTGAAGCTTTCTTT
.	TRBJ1-6	TRBV7-6	TRBD1	CASSQQGPNSPLHF	TGTGCCAGCAGCCAACAGGGGCCAAATTCACCCCTCCACTTT
.	TRBJ2-7	TRBV7-9	TRBD2	CASSAQGGYEQYF	TGTGCCAGCAGCGCTCAGGGAGGGTACGAGCAGTACTTC
once	TRBJ2-1	TRBV11-2	.	CASSLVWRGLNEQFF	TGTGCCAGCAGCCTCGTCTGGCGGGGACTTAATGAGCAGTTCTTC
.	TRBJ1-1	TRBV30	.	CAWSVTNTEAFF	TGTGCCTGGAGTGTAACCAACACTGAAGCTTTCTTT
.	TRBJ2-3	TRBV7-9	TRBD2	CASSLRTSGNTDTQYF	TGTGCCAGCAGCTTGCGGACTAGCGGGAACACAGATACGCAGTATTTT
.	TRBJ1-5	TRBV4-3	.	CASSQDWSYSNQPQHF	TGCGCCAGCAGCCAAGATTGGAGTTATAGCAATCAGCCCCAGCATTTT
.	TRBJ1-1	TRBV20-1	.	CSAREVGGNTEAFF	TGCAGTGCTAGAGAGGTGGGGGGTAACACTGAAGCTTTCTTT
once	TRBJ2-2	TRBV3-1	TRBD2	CASSQETSGSRTGELFF	TGTGCCAGCAGCCAAGAAACTAGCGGGAGTCGTACCGGGGAGCTGTTTTTT
.	TRBJ2-2	TRBV28	.	CASSLVEVAGELFF	TGTGCCAGCAGTTTGGTGGAAGTGGCCGGGGAGCTGTTTTTT
.	TRBJ1-5	TRBV27	TRBD1	CASSHGTGNQPQHF	TGTGCCAGCAGCCACGGGACAGGCAATCAGCCCCAGCATTTT
.	TRBJ2-5	TRBV27	.	CASRDIQQETQYF	TGTGCCAGTAGGGACATACAACAAGAGACCCAGTACTTC